This T cell receptor beta chain was sequenced for a study of PD-L1 blockade in urothelial cancer. Looking at the study overall: Blood was evaluated 3 weeks (second dose) and 6 weeks after therapy began. T cells were recovered from blood samples at a median of around 150,000. General study points: For durable-benefit patients, tumor-associated blood clones expanded more at 3 weeks.

The repertoire was sequenced with immunoSEQ multiplex PCR; TCRdb's copy has only in-frame clones and lacks some. The sample has 50,000 to 60,000 clones; over 75% are singletons. Comments on this clone: Its antigen is not known.

Germline CDR1 is SGHNT and CDR2 is YYREEE (reference sequence). With V trimmed by 4 bases and J by 5 bases, 11 bases remained unmatched. The CDR3 has 15 residues. Here the sequenced sample was PBMCs, taken around atezolizumab (anti-PD-L1) treatment. J is TRBJ2-7 and V is TRBV5-4, with 8 bases fitting TRBD2. This clonotype was obtained from a man in his forties or fifties with urothelial cancer. CDR3 coding DNA: TGTGCCAGCAGCCCTTTTAGGACTAGCTTCAACGAGCAGTACTTC. This encodes CASSPFRTSFNEQYF.